This is a list of T cell receptor beta chains from one sample in a study of beta chain features in type 1 diabetes. Repertoires were generated with immunoSEQ multiplex PCR, while TCRdb's copy carries only in-frame clones and drops some. The sample contains about 250,000 clones, roughly 15% of which appear only once. The sequenced material came from naive CD4+ T cells from blood. The receptor set was obtained from a woman aged 40 to 50 in good health. The CDR3 runs from the conserved cysteine through the conserved F or W. The D gene is left open where the match is weak. The size field is filled for only some rows; it gives once, few, many or a size class.

TRBV9	TRBJ2-1	-	TRBD1	CASSVTGGHGDEQFF	TGTGCCAGCAGCGTCACAGGGGGCCATGGCGATGAGCAGTTCTTC
TRBV29-1	TRBJ2-1	few	-	CSVAGFKDVGNEQFF	TGCAGCGTTGCAGGGTTCAAGGATGTCGGCAATGAGCAGTTCTTC
TRBV9	TRBJ2-7	few	-	CASSVEAGALSYEQYF	TGTGCCAGCAGCGTAGAGGCGGGGGCCCTAAGCTACGAGCAGTACTTC
TRBV6-1	TRBJ1-2	-	TRBD1	CASSVDRSNYGYTF	TGTGCCAGCAGTGTGGACAGGTCTAACTATGGCTACACCTTC
TRBV27	TRBJ2-7	few	TRBD2	CASSLGPLSGVVYEQYF	TGTGCCAGCAGTTTAGGGCCCTTGAGCGGGGTGGTCTACGAGCAGTACTTC
TRBV5-4	TRBJ2-7	-	-	CASSLPGSSYEQYF	TGTGCCAGCAGCTTGCCAGGCAGCTCCTACGAGCAGTACTTC
TRBV7-2	TRBJ1-3	-	-	CASSIVSGGNTIYF	TGTGCCAGCAGCATAGTCTCGGGGGGAAACACCATATATTTT
TRBV19	TRBJ2-5	few	-	CASSIVTQETQYF	TGTGCCAGTAGTATCGTTACTCAAGAGACCCAGTACTTC
TRBV11-1	TRBJ2-2	few	-	CASSQGRQKVGGELFF	TGTGCCAGCAGCCAGGGTAGACAAAAGGTCGGCGGGGAGCTGTTTTTT
TRBV6-6	TRBJ2-7	few	TRBD2	CASNLAGTYEQYF	TGTGCCAGCAACCTAGCGGGGACCTACGAGCAGTACTTC
TRBV6-4	TRBJ1-1	-	-	CASRYRVGAEAFF	TGTGCCAGCAGATACAGGGTAGGCGCTGAAGCTTTCTTT
TRBV4-1	TRBJ1-2	few	-	CASSQDPGLGGYTF	TGCGCCAGCAGCCAAGATCCAGGGCTCGGTGGCTACACCTTC
TRBV6-5	TRBJ1-5	few	-	CATQGTGGEPQHF	TGTGCCACCCAAGGGACTGGGGGAGAGCCCCAGCATTTT